The T cell receptor (beta chain) described here comes from a study of T-cell memory formation after mild COVID-19. TCRdb reprocessed the 5' RACE reads with MiXCR, giving one entry per CDR3 protein. Here the sample spans 200,000 or so distinct CDR3 sequences, around 20% being singletons. The V gene lost 6 bases and the J gene lost 2 bases, with 8 bases spanning the gap. The V gene's germline CDR1 is DFQATT and CDR2 SNEGSKA (reference sequence). This CDR3 contains 12 residues. The chain carries TRBV20-1 and TRBJ1-5, with D perhaps TRBD1 (6 bases). Material for sequencing was PBMCs or a T cell subset sorted from them (not recorded which). The TCR was taken from an adult woman who had mild COVID-19 (a few samples of this study predate the infection). Cell type and time point are not known. In DNA, the CDR3 is TGCAGTGCCGGACAGCGCAATCAGCCCCAGCATTTT. The encoded protein is CSAGQRNQPQHF.